This T cell receptor beta chain was recorded in a study of graft-versus-host responses after intestinal transplantation. Background on the study: Those transplanted obtained multivisceral, liver-intestinal, or isolated intestinal grafts. Study conclusions and caveats: Researchers found peak circulating GvH clone levels linked to early post-transplant HvG declines. The authors found GvH clones in recipient marrow, some appearing first in ileum or blood.

Only in-frame clones appear in the TCRdb table, and some are missing; sequencing was by immunoSEQ multiplex PCR. This repertoire shows about 110,000 clones, approximately 92% found once; its top ten account for 0.4% to 0.55%. About this clone itself: Its antigen is not identified.

Deletions cut 7 bases from V and 7 bases from J, with 19 bases between. The CDR3 extends over 14 amino acids. The germline gives CDR1 SGHVS, CDR2 FQNEAQ. This clonotype was sampled from a human donor who received an intestinal transplant. The chain employs TRBV7-8 and TRBJ1-1; D is possibly TRBD1 (5 bases). This sample comprised unstimulated CD8+ T cells sorted from spleen or lymph node cells, obtained before intestinal transplant. The CDR3 DNA reads TGTGCCAGCACCCTCGCCGGGGGGGAAGATGAAGCTTTCTTT. Translating gives CASTLAGGEDEAFF.